This TCR beta chain derives from a study of CD8 T cells in Susac syndrome. Random hexamers were used to reverse transcribe the RNA input (about 0.5 to 1 ug). TCRdb used MiXCR to reprocess the immunoSEQ multiplex PCR reads, holding one entry per CDR3 protein. Among roughly 89,000 distinct CDR3 sequences, around 96% were seen once, and the ten largest hold 0.55% to 0.75%. Germline loops: CDR1 SQVTM, CDR2 ANQGSEA. This CDR3 is 13 amino acids long. V dropped 4 bases and J dropped 0 bases, with 4 bases sitting between them. Sequenced material: CD8+ T cells from PBMCs. The V call is TRBV29-1, the J call TRBJ2-6; D is unresolved. The source of this sequence is a human donor with Susac syndrome. CDR3 coding DNA: TGCAGCGTTGCAGCCTCTGGGGCCAACGTCCTGACTTTC. Translating gives CSVAASGANVLTF. Using reference TRBV29-1 and TRBJ2-6 for the parts outside the CDR3, the full variable domain is SAVISQKPSRDICQRGTSLTIQCQVDSQVTMMFWYRQQPGQSLTLIATANQGSEATYESGFVIDKFPISRPNLTFSTLTVSNMSPEDSSIYLCSVAASGANVLTFGAGSRLTVL.